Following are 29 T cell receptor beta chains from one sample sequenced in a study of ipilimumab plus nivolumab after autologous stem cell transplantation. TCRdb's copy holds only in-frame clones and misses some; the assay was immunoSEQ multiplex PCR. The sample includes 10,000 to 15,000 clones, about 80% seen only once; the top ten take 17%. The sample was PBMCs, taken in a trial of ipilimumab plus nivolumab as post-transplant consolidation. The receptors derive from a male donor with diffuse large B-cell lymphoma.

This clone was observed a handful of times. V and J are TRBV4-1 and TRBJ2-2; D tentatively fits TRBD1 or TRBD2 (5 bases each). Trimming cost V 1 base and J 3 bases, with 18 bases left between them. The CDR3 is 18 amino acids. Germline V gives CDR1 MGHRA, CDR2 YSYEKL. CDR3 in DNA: TGCGCCAGCAGCCAAGCGAAACCCGGGACGGCAGACACCGGGGAGCTGTTTTTT. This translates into CASSQAKPGTADTGELFF.

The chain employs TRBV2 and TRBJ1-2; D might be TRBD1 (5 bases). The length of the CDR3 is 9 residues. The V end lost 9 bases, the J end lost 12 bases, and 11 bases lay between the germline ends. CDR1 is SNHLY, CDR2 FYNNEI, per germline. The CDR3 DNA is TGTGCCAGGGACATTATCCACACCTTC. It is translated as CARDIIHTF.

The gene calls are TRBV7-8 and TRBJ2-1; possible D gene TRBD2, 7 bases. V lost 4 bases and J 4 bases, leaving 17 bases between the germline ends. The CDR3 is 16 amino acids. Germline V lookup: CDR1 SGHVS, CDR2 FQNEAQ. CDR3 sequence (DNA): TGTGCCAGCAGCTCCGGTCCTAGGGGGGGATACAATGAGCAGTTCTTC. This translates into CASSSGPRGGYNEQFF.

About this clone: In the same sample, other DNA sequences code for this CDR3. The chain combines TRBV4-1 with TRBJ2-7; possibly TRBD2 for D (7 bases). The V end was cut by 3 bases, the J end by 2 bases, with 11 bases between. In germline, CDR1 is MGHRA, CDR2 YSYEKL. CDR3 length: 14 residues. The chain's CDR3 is CASSQAGAAYEQYF. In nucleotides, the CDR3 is TGCGCCAGCAGCCAGGCGGGGGCAGCCTACGAGCAGTACTTC.

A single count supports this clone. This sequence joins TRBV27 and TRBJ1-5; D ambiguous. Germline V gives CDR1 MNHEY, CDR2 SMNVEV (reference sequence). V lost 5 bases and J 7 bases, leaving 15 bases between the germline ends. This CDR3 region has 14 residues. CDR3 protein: CASSHGGVVQPQHF. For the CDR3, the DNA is TGTGCCAGCAGTCACGGCGGGGTTGTACAGCCCCAGCATTTT.

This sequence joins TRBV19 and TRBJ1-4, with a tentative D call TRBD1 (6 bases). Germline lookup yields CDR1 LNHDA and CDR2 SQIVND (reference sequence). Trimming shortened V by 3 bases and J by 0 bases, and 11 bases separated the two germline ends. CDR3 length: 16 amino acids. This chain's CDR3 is CASSITRTATNEKLFF. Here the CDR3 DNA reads TGTGCCAGTAGTATCACCCGGACAGCAACTAATGAAAAACTGTTTTTT.

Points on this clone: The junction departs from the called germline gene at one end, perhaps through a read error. The CDR3 reads CASSRVRAGETQYF. CDR3 bases: TGTGCCAGCAGTAGGGTGCGAGCGGGAGAGACCCAGTACTTC. V gene TRBV19 combines with J gene TRBJ2-5, with D maybe TRBD2 (6 bases). The germline gives CDR1 LNHDA, CDR2 SQIVND (reference sequence). The CDR3 contains 14 residues.

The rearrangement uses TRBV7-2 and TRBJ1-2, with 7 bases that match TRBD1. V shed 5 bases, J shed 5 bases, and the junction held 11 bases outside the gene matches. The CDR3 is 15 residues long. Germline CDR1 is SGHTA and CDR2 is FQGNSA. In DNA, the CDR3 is TGTGCCAGCAGCAGCCCGAGGACAGGAGTATATGGCTACACCTTC. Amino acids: CASSSPRTGVYGYTF.

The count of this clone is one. DNA of the CDR3: TGTGCCAGCAGCTCCCCCGGCGCAGGGGGCGGCGAGCAGTACTTC. It encodes CASSSPGAGGGEQYF. The gene calls are TRBV11-3 and TRBJ2-7; 8 bases fit TRBD1. The CDR3 totals 15 residues. Trimming cost V 4 bases and J 6 bases; bases outside gene matches: 11. Germline V gene data show CDR1 as SGHNT and CDR2 as YENEEA.

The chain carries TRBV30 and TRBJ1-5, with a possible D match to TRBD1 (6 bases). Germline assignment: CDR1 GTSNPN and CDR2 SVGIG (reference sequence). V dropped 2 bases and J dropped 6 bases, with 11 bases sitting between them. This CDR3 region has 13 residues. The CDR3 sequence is CAWSPGEGQPQHF. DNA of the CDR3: TGTGCCTGGAGTCCAGGGGAAGGTCAGCCCCAGCATTTT.

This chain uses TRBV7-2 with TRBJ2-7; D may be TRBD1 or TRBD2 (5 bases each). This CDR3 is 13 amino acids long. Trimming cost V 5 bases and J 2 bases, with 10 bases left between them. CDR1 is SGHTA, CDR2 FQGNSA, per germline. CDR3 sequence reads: CASSRDGPYEQYF. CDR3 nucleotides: TGTGCCAGCAGCCGGGACGGACCCTACGAGCAGTACTTC. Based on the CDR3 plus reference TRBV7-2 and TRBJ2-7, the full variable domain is GAGVSQSPSNKVTEKGKDVELRCDPISGHTALYWYRQSLGQGLEFLIYFQGNSAPDKSGLPSDRFSAERTGGSVSTLTIQRTQQEDSAVYLCASSRDGPYEQYFGPGTRLTVT.

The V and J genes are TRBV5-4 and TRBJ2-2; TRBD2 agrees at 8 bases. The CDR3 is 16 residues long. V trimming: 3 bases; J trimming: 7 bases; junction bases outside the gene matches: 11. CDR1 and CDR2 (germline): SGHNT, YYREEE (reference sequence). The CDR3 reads CASSWGRGGEIGELFF. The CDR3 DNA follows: TGTGCCAGCAGCTGGGGCCGGGGGGGGGAGATCGGGGAGCTGTTTTTT.

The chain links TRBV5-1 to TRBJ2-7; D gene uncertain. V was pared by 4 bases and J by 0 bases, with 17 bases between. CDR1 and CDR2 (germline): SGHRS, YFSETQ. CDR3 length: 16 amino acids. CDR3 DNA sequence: TGCGCCAGCAGCCCATTAGGTACCCCCCCCTCCTACGAGCAGTACTTC. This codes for CASSPLGTPPSYEQYF.

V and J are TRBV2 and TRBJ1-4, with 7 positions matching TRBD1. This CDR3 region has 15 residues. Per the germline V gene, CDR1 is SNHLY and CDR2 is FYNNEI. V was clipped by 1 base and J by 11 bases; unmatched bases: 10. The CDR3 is CASSEGSGQRYKLFF. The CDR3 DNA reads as TGTGCCAGCAGTGAAGGGTCGGGACAGCGATATAAACTGTTTTTT.

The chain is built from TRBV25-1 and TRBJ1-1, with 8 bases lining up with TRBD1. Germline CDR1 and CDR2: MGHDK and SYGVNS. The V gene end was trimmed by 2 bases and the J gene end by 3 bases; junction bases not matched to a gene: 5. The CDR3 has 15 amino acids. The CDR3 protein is CASSELPTGDTEAFF. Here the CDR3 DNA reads TGTGCCAGCAGTGAACTACCGACAGGGGACACTGAAGCTTTCTTT.

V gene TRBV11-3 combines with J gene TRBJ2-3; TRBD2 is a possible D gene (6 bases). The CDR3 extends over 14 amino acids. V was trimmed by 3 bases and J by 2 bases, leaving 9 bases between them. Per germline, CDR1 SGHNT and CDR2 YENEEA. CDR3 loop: CASSFTGVTDTQYF. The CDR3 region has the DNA TGTGCCAGCAGCTTTACGGGAGTCACAGATACGCAGTATTTT.

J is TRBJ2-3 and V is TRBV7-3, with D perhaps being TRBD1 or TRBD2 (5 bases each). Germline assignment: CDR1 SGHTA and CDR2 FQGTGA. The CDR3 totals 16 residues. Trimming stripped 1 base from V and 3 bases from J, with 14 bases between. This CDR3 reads CASSLNPGLGTDTQYF. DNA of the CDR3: TGTGCCAGCAGCTTAAATCCGGGGCTGGGAACAGATACGCAGTATTTT.

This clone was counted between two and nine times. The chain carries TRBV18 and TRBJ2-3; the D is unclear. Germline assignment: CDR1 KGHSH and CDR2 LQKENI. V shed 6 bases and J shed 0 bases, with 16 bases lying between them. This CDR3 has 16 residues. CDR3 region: CASSPATKASTDTQYF. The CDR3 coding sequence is TGTGCCAGCTCGCCAGCAACCAAAGCTAGCACAGATACGCAGTATTTT.

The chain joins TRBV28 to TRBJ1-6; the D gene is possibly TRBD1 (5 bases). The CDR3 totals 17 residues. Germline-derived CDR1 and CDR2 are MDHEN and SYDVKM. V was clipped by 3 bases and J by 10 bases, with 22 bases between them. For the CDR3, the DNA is TGTGCCAGCAGTTTCCCTCGTTGGGCCTCCCGGGGGTCACCCCTCCACTTT. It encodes CASSFPRWASRGSPLHF. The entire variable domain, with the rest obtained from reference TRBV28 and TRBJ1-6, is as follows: DVKVTQSSRYLVKRTGEKVFLECVQDMDHENMFWYRQDPGLGLRLIYFSYDVKMKEKGDIPEGYSVSREKKERFSLILESASTNQTSMYLCASSFPRWASRGSPLHFGNGTRLTVT.

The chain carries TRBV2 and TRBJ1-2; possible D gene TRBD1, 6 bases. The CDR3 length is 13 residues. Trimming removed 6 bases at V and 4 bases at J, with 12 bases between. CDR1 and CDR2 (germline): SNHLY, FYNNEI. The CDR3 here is CASRPTGPYGYTF. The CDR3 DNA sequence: TGTGCCAGCAGACCGACAGGACCCTATGGCTACACCTTC.

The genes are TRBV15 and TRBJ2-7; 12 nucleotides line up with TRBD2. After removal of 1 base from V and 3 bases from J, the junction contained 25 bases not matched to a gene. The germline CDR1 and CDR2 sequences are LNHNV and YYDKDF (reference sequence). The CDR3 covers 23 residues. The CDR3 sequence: CATSRALEASGRAPTPPLYEQYF. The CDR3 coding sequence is TGTGCCACCAGCAGAGCGTTAGAGGCTAGCGGGAGGGCCCCGACCCCCCCCCTCTACGAGCAGTACTTC.

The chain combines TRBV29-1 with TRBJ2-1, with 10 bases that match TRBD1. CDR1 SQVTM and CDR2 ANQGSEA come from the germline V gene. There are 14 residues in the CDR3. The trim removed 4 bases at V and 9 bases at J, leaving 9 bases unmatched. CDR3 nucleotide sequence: TGCAGCGTTGCGGGGACAGGGGTCTCAAGTGAGCAGTTCTTC. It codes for CSVAGTGVSSEQFF.

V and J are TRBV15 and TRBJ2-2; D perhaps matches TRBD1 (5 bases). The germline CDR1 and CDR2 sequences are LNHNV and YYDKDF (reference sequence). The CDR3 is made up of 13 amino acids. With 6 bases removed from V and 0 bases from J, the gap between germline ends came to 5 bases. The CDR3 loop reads CATRDTNTGELFF. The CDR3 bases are TGTGCCACCAGGGACACGAACACCGGGGAGCTGTTTTTT.

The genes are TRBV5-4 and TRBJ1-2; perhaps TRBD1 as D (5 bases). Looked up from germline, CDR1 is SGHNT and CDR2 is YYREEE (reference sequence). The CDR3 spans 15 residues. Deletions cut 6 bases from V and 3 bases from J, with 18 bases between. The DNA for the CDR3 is TGTGCCAGCACCGAGGGGCAGAGTAAACACTATGGCTACACCTTC. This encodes CASTEGQSKHYGYTF.

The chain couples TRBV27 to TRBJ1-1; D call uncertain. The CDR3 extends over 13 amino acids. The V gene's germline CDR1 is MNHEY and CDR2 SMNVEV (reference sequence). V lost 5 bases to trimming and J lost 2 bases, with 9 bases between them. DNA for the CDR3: TGTGCCAGCAGTATAGGACCAAACACTGAAGCTTTCTTT. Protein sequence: CASSIGPNTEAFF.

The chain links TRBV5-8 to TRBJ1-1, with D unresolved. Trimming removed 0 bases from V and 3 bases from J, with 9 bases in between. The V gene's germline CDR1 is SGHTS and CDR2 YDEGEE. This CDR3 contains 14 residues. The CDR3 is CASSLADWDTEAFF. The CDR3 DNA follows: TGTGCCAGCAGCTTGGCCGATTGGGACACTGAAGCTTTCTTT.

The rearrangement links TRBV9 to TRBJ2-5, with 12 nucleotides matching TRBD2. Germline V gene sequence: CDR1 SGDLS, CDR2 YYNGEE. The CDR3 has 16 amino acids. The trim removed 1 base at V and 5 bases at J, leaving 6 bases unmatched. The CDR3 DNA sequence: TGTGCCAGCAGCGTATCGGGACTAGCGGGTGGGGAGACCCAGTACTTC. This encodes CASSVSGLAGGETQYF.

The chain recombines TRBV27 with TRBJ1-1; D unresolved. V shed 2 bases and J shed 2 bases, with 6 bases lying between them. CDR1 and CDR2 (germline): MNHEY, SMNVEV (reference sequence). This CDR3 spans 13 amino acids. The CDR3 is CASSLIFNTEAFF. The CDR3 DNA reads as TGTGCCAGCAGTTTAATCTTCAACACTGAAGCTTTCTTT.

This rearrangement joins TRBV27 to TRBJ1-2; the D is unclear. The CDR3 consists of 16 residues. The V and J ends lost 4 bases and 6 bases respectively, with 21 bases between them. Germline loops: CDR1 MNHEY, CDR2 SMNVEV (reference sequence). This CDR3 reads CASSSDLRTGYDGYTF. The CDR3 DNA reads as TGTGCCAGCAGTTCGGACCTTAGGACGGGTTATGATGGCTACACCTTC.